The 22 T cell receptor beta chains presented below share a single source sample, sequenced in a study of radiation and T cells in renal cell carcinoma. This table comes from immunoSEQ multiplex PCR, and its TCRdb copy is limited to in-frame clones, with some not included. The sample holds fewer than 80,000 clones, 83% seen once. Specified time point: blood 4 weeks post-SBRT, at nephrectomy. Noted treatment: 15 Gy SBRT to primary tumor, nephrectomy 4 weeks later. Here the sequenced sample was blood, taken from a patient whose treatment included radiotherapy and nephrectomy. Every receptor here comes from a woman aged 60-70 years with renal cell carcinoma.

The CDR3 DNA sequence: TGTGCCAGCAGTTTCTCGGGGCACGAAAACTATGGCTACACCTTC. Its translation: CASSFSGHENYGYTF. The rearrangement links TRBV27 to TRBJ1-2; a weak D match, TRBD1 (5 bases). The CDR3 runs 15 residues. Germline CDR1 is MNHEY and CDR2 is SMNVEV (reference sequence). Trimming shortened V by 3 bases and J by 2 bases, and 13 bases separated the two germline ends.

The rearrangement uses TRBV6-6 and TRBJ1-1; 9 bases agree with TRBD1. CDR3 length equals 16 residues. The V gene end was trimmed by 5 bases and the J gene end by 4 bases; junction bases not matched to a gene: 11. Per germline, CDR1 MNHNY and CDR2 SVGAGI (reference sequence). The CDR3 DNA sequence: TGTGCCAGCAGTCCGTGGACAGGGGACGGTTCCACTGAAGCTTTCTTT. Protein: CASSPWTGDGSTEAFF.

This clone came up a few times. The rearrangement uses TRBV6-6 and TRBJ1-3, with D perhaps matching TRBD1 (5 bases). With 4 bases removed from V and 9 bases from J, the gap between germline ends came to 10 bases. The CDR3 has 12 residues. Germline CDR1 reads MNHNY; CDR2 reads SVGAGI (reference sequence). Here the CDR3 reads CASSSQGGTIYF. DNA for the CDR3: TGTGCCAGCAGTTCCCAGGGCGGCACCATATATTTT.

There are a few counts of this clone. This chain joins TRBV5-6 and TRBJ1-1; D unclear. The ends were cut back, 1 base at V and 1 base at J, with 5 bases in the middle. Germline V lookup: CDR1 SGHDT, CDR2 YYEEEE. The CDR3 runs 13 residues. For the CDR3, the DNA is TGTGCCAGCAGCTTGATGGGGAACACTGAAGCTTTCTTT. This codes for CASSLMGNTEAFF.

About this clone itself: Within the sample, other DNA sequences also encode this same CDR3. The rearrangement joins TRBV7-9 to TRBJ2-7; D not certain. This CDR3 is 12 amino acids long. Germline CDR1 and CDR2: SEHNR and FQNEAQ (reference sequence). Trimming removed 1 base from V and 2 bases from J, with 3 bases in between. The CDR3 region is CASSLVTYEQYF. DNA of the CDR3: TGTGCCAGCAGCTTAGTCACCTACGAGCAGTACTTC.

The rearrangement links TRBV19 to TRBJ2-6; D is uncertain. The CDR3 extends over 16 amino acids. V gave up 0 bases and J gave up 0 bases, with 6 bases separating them. CDR1 is LNHDA and CDR2 is SQIVND in the germline V gene (reference sequence). The chain's CDR3 is CASSIDRTSGANVLTF. CDR3 nucleotides: TGTGCCAGTAGTATAGATAGAACCTCTGGGGCCAACGTCCTGACTTTC.

This chain joins TRBV4-2 and TRBJ2-2; the D is unclear. The ends were cut back, 8 bases at V and 3 bases at J, with 16 bases in the middle. The CDR3 totals 15 residues. The germline V gene encodes CDR1 LGHNA and CDR2 YNFKEQ. CDR3 protein: CASQNGVSYTGELFF. For the CDR3, the DNA is TGTGCCAGCCAGAACGGAGTATCTTACACCGGGGAGCTGTTTTTT.

V gene TRBV6-1 combines with J gene TRBJ1-1; no clear D. Germline CDR1 is MNHNS and CDR2 is SASEGT. This CDR3 contains 10 residues. Trimming removed 1 base from V and 11 bases from J, with 5 bases in between. DNA of the CDR3: TGTGCCAGCAGTGAAGTTTCGGCTTTCTTT. It translates to CASSEVSAFF.

The V call is TRBV19, the J call TRBJ2-3, with TRBD1 matching 7 bases. CDR1 and CDR2 (germline): LNHDA, SQIVND (reference sequence). The CDR3 has 15 residues. Trimming removed 3 bases from V and 2 bases from J; junction bases left unmatched: 5. CDR3 loop: CASSIGQALTDTQYF. CDR3 bases: TGTGCCAGTAGTATCGGACAGGCACTCACAGATACGCAGTATTTT.

This sequence joins TRBV7-6 and TRBJ1-4; a weak D match, TRBD1 (5 bases). The CDR3 is made up of 12 amino acids. Germline values: CDR1 SGHVS, CDR2 FNYEAQ. Trimming shortened V by 5 bases and J by 7 bases, and 8 bases separated the two germline ends. The CDR3 is CASSPQGEKLFF. DNA of the CDR3: TGTGCCAGCAGCCCCCAGGGTGAAAAACTGTTTTTT.

The V gene is TRBV6-4, the J gene TRBJ2-7; maybe TRBD2 (6 bases). Between the trimmed V and J ends, which lost 6 bases and 0 bases, there was a span of 9 bases. There are 13 residues in the CDR3. The germline V gene has CDR1 MRHNA and CDR2 SNTAGT. The CDR3 reads CASRETSSYEQYF. The CDR3 region has the DNA TGTGCCAGCAGGGAGACTAGCTCCTACGAGCAGTACTTC.

The CDR3 protein is CASSELAGADTQYF. The CDR3 coding sequence is TGTGCCAGCAGTGAGCTAGCGGGGGCAGATACGCAGTATTTT. The chain carries TRBV6-1 and TRBJ2-3; TRBD2 matches at 10 bases. Germline V gives CDR1 MNHNS, CDR2 SASEGT. Trimming at V came to 3 bases and at J to 4 bases, leaving 1 base not matched to a gene. CDR3 size: 14 residues.

V is TRBV4-1 and J is TRBJ1-4, with D tentatively TRBD1 (5 bases). Trimming cost V 1 base and J 4 bases, with 10 bases left between them. This CDR3 spans 15 amino acids. Germline V lookup: CDR1 MGHRA, CDR2 YSYEKL. The CDR3 region has the DNA TGCGCCAGCAGCCAAGGACAGCAGAGTAATGAAAAACTGTTTTTT. Residues: CASSQGQQSNEKLFF.

The J gene is TRBJ2-1, the V gene TRBV6-5, with TRBD1 as a possible D gene (5 bases). This CDR3 is built from 16 residues. Trimming stripped 0 bases from V and 1 base from J, with 10 bases between. Looked up from germline, CDR1 is MNHEY and CDR2 is SVGAGI. The CDR3: CASSYSQKGSYNEQFF. For the CDR3, the DNA is TGTGCCAGCAGTTACTCGCAGAAGGGGTCCTACAATGAGCAGTTCTTC.

A single count supports this clone. The chain links TRBV18 to TRBJ1-2, with D possibly matching TRBD1 (5 bases). The V end lost 2 bases, the J end lost 0 bases, and 16 bases lay between the germline ends. The CDR3 contains 17 residues. Germline V lookup: CDR1 KGHSH, CDR2 LQKENI. CDR3 sequence: CASSPIVQDKANYGYTF. The CDR3 DNA follows: TGTGCCAGCTCACCAATTGTCCAGGACAAAGCTAACTATGGCTACACCTTC.

The DNA for the CDR3 is TGCGCCAGCAGCGGGGGGACAGGGATCTCCTACGAGCAGTACTTC. Protein product: CASSGGTGISYEQYF. The chain employs TRBV5-1 and TRBJ2-7; 9 positions match TRBD1. The germline gives CDR1 SGHRS, CDR2 YFSETQ. J gave up 0 bases and V 4 bases, and 5 bases lay outside the gene matches. The CDR3 totals 15 residues.

V is TRBV25-1 and J is TRBJ2-7, with 8 bases lining up with TRBD2. The CDR3 is 15 amino acids. Looked up from germline, CDR1 is MGHDK and CDR2 is SYGVNS. The junction had 12 bases not matched to a gene; V was cut back by 6 bases and J by 5 bases. CDR3 sequence reads: CASRLGDGLADEQYF. CDR3 DNA sequence: TGTGCCAGCAGATTGGGGGACGGACTAGCTGACGAGCAGTACTTC.

CDR3 DNA sequence: TGTGCCAGCAGACGTACAGACCCCACAGATACGCAGTATTTT. It yields the protein CASRRTDPTDTQYF. This chain connects TRBV11-2 to TRBJ2-3, with D hard to call. The CDR3 covers 14 residues. Looked up from germline, CDR1 is SGHAT and CDR2 is FQNNGV. The germline V and J ends were trimmed by 6 bases and 2 bases, with 12 bases remaining between them.

The chain joins TRBV19 to TRBJ1-1, with no clear D. With 0 bases removed from V and 0 bases from J, the gap between germline ends came to 8 bases. This CDR3 spans 15 amino acids. Germline CDR1 reads LNHDA; CDR2 reads SQIVND (reference sequence). DNA for the CDR3: TGTGCCAGTAGTATAGAGAAGGGAATGAACACTGAAGCTTTCTTT. It translates to CASSIEKGMNTEAFF.

This sequence joins TRBV5-1 and TRBJ2-3; D possibly matches TRBD1 or TRBD2 (5 bases each). Germline lookup yields CDR1 SGHRS and CDR2 YFSETQ. The CDR3 is 19 amino acids. V was trimmed by 0 bases and J by 2 bases, leaving 22 bases between them. CDR3 residues: CASSLGVGGGRTFTDTQYF. The CDR3 region has the DNA TGCGCCAGCAGCTTGGGAGTCGGTGGGGGTCGTACTTTCACAGATACGCAGTATTTT.

The gene calls are TRBV5-6 and TRBJ2-5; D might be TRBD2 (7 bases). This CDR3 is built from 14 residues. The germline CDR1 and CDR2 sequences are SGHDT and YYEEEE. Trimming shortened V by 4 bases and J by 5 bases, and 15 bases separated the two germline ends. CDR3 coding DNA: TGTGCCAGCAGCCCGACGGGGGGCAGGGAGACCCAGTACTTC. Translated, it gives CASSPTGGRETQYF.

There are a few counts of this clone. The CDR3 here is CASSQEGGGHNEQFF. Written as DNA, the CDR3 is TGCGCCAGCAGCCAAGAGGGCGGGGGCCACAATGAGCAGTTCTTC. This chain connects TRBV4-1 to TRBJ2-1; D is possibly TRBD2 (7 bases). The V end lost 0 bases, the J end lost 5 bases, and 11 bases lay between the germline ends. The CDR3 is made up of 15 amino acids. Germline CDR1 is MGHRA and CDR2 is YSYEKL.